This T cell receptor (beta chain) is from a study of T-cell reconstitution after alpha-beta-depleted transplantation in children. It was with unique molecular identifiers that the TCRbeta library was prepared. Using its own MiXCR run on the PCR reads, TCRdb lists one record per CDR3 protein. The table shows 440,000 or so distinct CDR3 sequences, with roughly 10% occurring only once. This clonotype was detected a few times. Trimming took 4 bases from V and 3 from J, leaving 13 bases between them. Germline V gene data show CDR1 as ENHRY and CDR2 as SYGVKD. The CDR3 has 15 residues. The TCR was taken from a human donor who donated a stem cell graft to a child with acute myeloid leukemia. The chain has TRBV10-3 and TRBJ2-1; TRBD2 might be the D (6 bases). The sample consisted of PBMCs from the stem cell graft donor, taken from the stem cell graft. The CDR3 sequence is CAISGGEAHYNEQFF. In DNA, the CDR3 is TGTGCCATCAGTGGGGGGGAGGCCCACTACAATGAGCAGTTCTTC.